These T cell receptor beta chains were read from a single sample in a study of blood T cell repertoires in COVID-19. Sequencing used immunoSEQ multiplex PCR; TCRdb keeps in-frame clones, though not all of them. This repertoire shows about 150,000 clones, roughly 83% found once; its top ten account for less than 30%. The sequencing input was peripheral blood. The receptors here all came from a woman aged 60-70 years with acute or convalescent COVID-19. The CDR3 runs from the conserved cysteine through the conserved F or W. The D gene is left open where the match is weak. Clone size is stated in some rows and not others, as once, few, many or a class when expanded.

v_call: TRBV18; j_call: TRBJ1-2; d_call: TRBD1; clone_size: -; cdr3_aa: CASSPTGEDYGYTF; cdr3_nt: TGTGCCAGCTCCCCGACAGGGGAGGACTATGGCTACACCTTC
v_call: TRBV4-1; j_call: TRBJ1-5; d_call: -; clone_size: -; cdr3_aa: CASSQESTRGYSNQPQHF; cdr3_nt: TGCGCCAGCAGCCAAGAGTCTACTAGGGGGTATAGCAATCAGCCCCAGCATTTT
v_call: TRBV3-1/TRBV3-2; j_call: TRBJ1-1; d_call: -; clone_size: -; cdr3_aa: CASSQLTRQSRAFF; cdr3_nt: TGTGCCAGCAGCCAGTTGACTAGACAATCAAGAGCTTTCTTT
v_call: TRBV27; j_call: TRBJ2-7; d_call: -; clone_size: -; cdr3_aa: CASSFKSSYEQYF; cdr3_nt: TGTGCCAGCAGTTTCAAGAGCTCCTACGAGCAGTACTTC
v_call: TRBV30; j_call: TRBJ2-7; d_call: -; clone_size: -; cdr3_aa: CAWSRGHEQYF; cdr3_nt: TGTGCCTGGAGTAGGGGCCACGAGCAGTACTTC
v_call: TRBV11-3; j_call: TRBJ2-3; d_call: -; clone_size: few; cdr3_aa: CASSRGQDTDTQYF; cdr3_nt: TGTGCCAGCAGTCGGGGTCAAGATACCGATACGCAGTATTTT
v_call: TRBV4-1; j_call: TRBJ2-5; d_call: TRBD2; clone_size: -; cdr3_aa: CASSQDTGAGSETQYF; cdr3_nt: TGCGCCAGCAGCCAAGACACGGGAGCGGGGTCAGAGACCCAGTACTTC
v_call: TRBV3-1/TRBV3-2; j_call: TRBJ1-1; d_call: -; clone_size: -; cdr3_aa: CASSHGAGLEAFF; cdr3_nt: TGTGCCAGCAGCCACGGGGCGGGGCTTGAAGCTTTCTTT
v_call: TRBV28; j_call: TRBJ1-2; d_call: TRBD1; clone_size: -; cdr3_aa: CASSLLGQGLSYTF; cdr3_nt: TGTGCCAGCAGTTTACTGGGACAGGGGTTAAGCTACACCTTC
v_call: TRBV6-6; j_call: TRBJ2-7; d_call: -; clone_size: -; cdr3_aa: CASSRGIGLEQYF; cdr3_nt: TGTGCCAGCAGTAGGGGGATTGGGCTCGAGCAGTACTTC
v_call: TRBV4-1; j_call: TRBJ1-5; d_call: -; clone_size: -; cdr3_aa: CASSQDAGLDQPQHF; cdr3_nt: TGCGCCAGCAGCCAAGATGCGGGGTTAGATCAGCCCCAGCATTTT
v_call: TRBV11-2; j_call: TRBJ1-2; d_call: -; clone_size: -; cdr3_aa: CASSLVGVRGYGYTF; cdr3_nt: TGTGCCAGCAGCTTAGTAGGGGTTCGTGGCTATGGCTACACCTTC
v_call: TRBV10-2; j_call: TRBJ1-1; d_call: -; clone_size: -; cdr3_aa: CASCEGGDPHEAFF; cdr3_nt: TGCGCCAGCTGTGAGGGGGGGGACCCTCATGAAGCTTTCTTT
v_call: TRBV7-9; j_call: TRBJ2-1; d_call: TRBD2; clone_size: -; cdr3_aa: CASSPRLAGGLSSYNEQFF; cdr3_nt: TGTGCCAGCAGCCCGAGACTAGCGGGGGGCCTGAGCTCCTACAATGAGCAGTTCTTC
v_call: TRBV3-1/TRBV3-2; j_call: TRBJ2-3; d_call: -; clone_size: -; cdr3_aa: CASSQDLGGLLPTDTQYF; cdr3_nt: TGTGCCAGCAGCCAAGATCTAGGCGGACTACTCCCCACAGATACGCAGTATTTT
v_call: TRBV6-4; j_call: TRBJ1-1; d_call: -; clone_size: -; cdr3_aa: CASSDRENTEAFF; cdr3_nt: TGTGCCAGCAGTGACCGAGAGAACACTGAAGCTTTCTTT
v_call: TRBV27; j_call: TRBJ1-5; d_call: TRBD1; clone_size: -; cdr3_aa: CASSLSATGGGQPQHF; cdr3_nt: TGTGCCAGCAGTTTATCCGCGACAGGGGGCGGCCAGCCCCAGCATTTT
v_call: TRBV4-1; j_call: TRBJ2-7; d_call: TRBD1; clone_size: -; cdr3_aa: CASSQGPPDRARYEQYF; cdr3_nt: TGCGCCAGCAGCCAAGGTCCGCCCGACAGGGCACGCTACGAGCAGTACTTC
v_call: TRBV7-3; j_call: TRBJ2-1; d_call: TRBD2; clone_size: -; cdr3_aa: CASSLAGGEQFF; cdr3_nt: TGTGCCAGCAGCTTAGCGGGGGGTGAGCAGTTCTTC
v_call: TRBV18; j_call: TRBJ1-6; d_call: -; clone_size: -; cdr3_aa: CASSPTGGSPLHF; cdr3_nt: TGTGCCAGCTCGCCGACAGGCGGCTCACCCCTCCACTTT
v_call: TRBV10-1; j_call: TRBJ2-3; d_call: TRBD1; clone_size: once; cdr3_aa: CASSRTGNTDTQYF; cdr3_nt: TGCGCCAGCAGCAGGACAGGCAACACAGATACGCAGTATTTT
v_call: TRBV2; j_call: TRBJ1-1; d_call: -; clone_size: -; cdr3_aa: CASTKETNTEAFF; cdr3_nt: TGTGCCAGCACCAAGGAGACTAACACTGAAGCTTTCTTT
v_call: TRBV5-1; j_call: TRBJ1-3; d_call: -; clone_size: -; cdr3_aa: CASRAGSSGNTIYF; cdr3_nt: TGCGCCAGCAGGGCGGGGAGCTCTGGAAACACCATATATTTT
v_call: TRBV5-6; j_call: TRBJ1-5; d_call: -; clone_size: -; cdr3_aa: CASSIQGLQPQHF; cdr3_nt: TGTGCCAGCAGCATACAGGGTCTTCAGCCCCAGCATTTT
v_call: TRBV14; j_call: TRBJ2-7; d_call: TRBD1; clone_size: -; cdr3_aa: CASSLQGSGEQYF; cdr3_nt: TGTGCCAGCAGCCTACAGGGGTCCGGCGAGCAGTACTTC
v_call: TRBV29-1; j_call: TRBJ1-4; d_call: -; clone_size: -; cdr3_aa: CSARGGWGPNEKLFF; cdr3_nt: TGCAGCGCCCGGGGGGGCTGGGGCCCTAATGAAAAACTGTTTTTT